Here is one T cell receptor beta chain with its context. The antigen is not known. The data derive from a study of cytomegalovirus exposure and HLA in healthy donors. Assay: immunoSEQ multiplex PCR; the TCRdb copy retains only in-frame clones and omits some. The sample yields 57,000 or so clones, roughly 90% seen once. V was cut by 0 bases and J by 4 bases, with 9 bases left in between. The CDR3 sequence is 14 residues long. CDR1 SGDLS and CDR2 YYNGEE come from the germline V gene. Findings and caveats of the study: In vitro experiments confirmed that three CMV-associated chains were specific for CMV antigens. Subsequent analysis of the approximately 120 validation repertoires found a tendency for first-cohort TCR clusters to co-occur.

The receptor comes from a woman aged 30 to 39 in good health and CMV-seronegative. This sequence joins TRBV9 and TRBJ2-3; tentative D call: TRBD2 (5 bases). Specimen: PBMCs. CDR3 loop: CASSVEYGADTQYF. The CDR3 nucleotides are TGTGCCAGCAGCGTAGAATACGGGGCAGATACGCAGTATTTT.